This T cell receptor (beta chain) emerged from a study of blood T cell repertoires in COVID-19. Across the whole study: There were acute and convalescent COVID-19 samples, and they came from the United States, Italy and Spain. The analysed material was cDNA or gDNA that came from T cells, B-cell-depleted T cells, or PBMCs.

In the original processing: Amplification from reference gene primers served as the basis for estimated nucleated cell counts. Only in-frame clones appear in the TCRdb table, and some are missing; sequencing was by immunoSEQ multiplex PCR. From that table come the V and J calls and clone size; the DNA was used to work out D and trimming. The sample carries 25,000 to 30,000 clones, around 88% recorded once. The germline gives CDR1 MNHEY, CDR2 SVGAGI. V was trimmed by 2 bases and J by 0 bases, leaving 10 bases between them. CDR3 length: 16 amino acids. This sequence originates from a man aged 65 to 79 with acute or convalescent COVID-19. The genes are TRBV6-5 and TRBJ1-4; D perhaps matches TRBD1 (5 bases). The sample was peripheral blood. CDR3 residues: CASSYGDRATNEKLFF. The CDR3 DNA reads TGTGCCAGCAGTTACGGTGACAGAGCAACTAATGAAAAACTGTTTTTT.